This T cell receptor (beta chain) was retrieved from a study of cytomegalovirus exposure and HLA in healthy donors. In the case of this clone: The antigen is unknown.

The V gene's germline CDR1 is SGHNT and CDR2 YYREEE (reference sequence). Deletions cut 4 bases from V and 13 bases from J, with 16 bases between. The CDR3 extends over 12 amino acids. Overall study results and limits: Across donors, sequencing depth was assumed by presence/absence analyses to be roughly uniform. Segments of the TCR beta V type were, in most cases, productive about 87% or about 30% of the time in an earlier analysis. Cytomegalovirus-associated TCR beta chains were listed, numbering 150 to 200.

PCR amplification relied on 60 Vbeta primers (plus 13 Jbeta primers). TCRdb's table, derived via immunoSEQ multiplex PCR, lists solely in-frame clones and lacks some. The data show 150,000 to 170,000 clones, around 72% seen once. Sequenced input: PBMCs. The sequence came from a man between 18 and 29 years old in good health and CMV-seronegative. The chain combines TRBV5-4 with TRBJ2-3, with D perhaps matching TRBD1 (6 bases). CDR3 residues: CASSQRTEGEYF. The DNA for the CDR3 is TGTGCCAGCAGCCAGAGGACCGAGGGGGAGTATTTT.